One sample yielded the 18 T cell receptor beta chains listed below, sequenced in a study of cytomegalovirus exposure and HLA in healthy donors (dated by TCRdb to 2015 to 2018). Preparation of the library involved the immunoSEQ multiplex PCR assay. A mixture of 60 forward primers for TCR Vbeta segments and 13 reverse primers for TCR Jbeta segments was used in the multiplex PCR. Not all clones reach the TCRdb copy of this immuneACCESS table, which keeps in-frame sequences only. Checked studies attribute under half of the gap to unresolved V genes and leave the rest unexplained. This sample is represented by under 150,000 clones; over 75% of them were singletons. The ten largest make up approximately 2.5% of the sample. Sequencing was performed on PBMCs. Receptors were obtained from a man in his fifties or sixties in good health and CMV-seronegative.

Comments on this clone: This sample also contains other DNA sequences that code for the same CDR3. The chain recombines TRBV30 with TRBJ1-2, with D perhaps matching TRBD1 (5 bases). Trimming cost V 4 bases and J 4 bases, with 13 bases left between them. The CDR3 has 13 residues. Germline CDR1 GTSNPN, CDR2 SVGIG (reference sequence). CDR3: CAWKFAGPYGYTF. The CDR3 nucleotides are TGTGCCTGGAAATTCGCGGGACCCTATGGCTACACCTTC.

V usage is TRBV5-1 and J usage is TRBJ1-2; D not resolved. The germline V gene encodes CDR1 SGHRS and CDR2 YFSETQ. This CDR3 comprises 13 residues. V dropped 2 bases and J dropped 0 bases, with 5 bases sitting between them. This chain's CDR3 is CASSFGANYGYTF. CDR3 sequence (DNA): TGCGCCAGCAGCTTCGGAGCTAACTATGGCTACACCTTC.

This clone was counted a few times. The rearrangement joins TRBV6-1 to TRBJ2-7, with TRBD2 matching over 15 bases. Trimming removed 4 bases from V and 3 bases from J; junction bases left unmatched: 13. CDR3 length equals 19 residues. Germline V gene data show CDR1 as MNHNS and CDR2 as SASEGT. CDR3 coding DNA: TGTGCCAGCAGTGTTTCGGGACTAGCGGGAGGAAAGTCCTACTACGAGCAGTACTTC. Translated, it gives CASSVSGLAGGKSYYEQYF.

The chain joins TRBV30 to TRBJ1-4; D remains unclear. Trimming removed 2 bases at V and 3 bases at J, with 10 bases between. CDR1 is GTSNPN, CDR2 SVGIG, per germline (reference sequence). The CDR3 sequence is 14 residues long. The CDR3: CAWSPRSANEKLFF. The CDR3, as DNA: TGTGCCTGGAGTCCCCGGTCGGCTAATGAAAAACTGTTTTTT. Combining the CDR3 with reference TRBV30 and TRBJ1-4 gives the whole variable domain SQTIHQWPATLVQPVGSPLSLECTVEGTSNPNLYWYRQAAGRGLQLLFYSVGIGQISSEVPQNLSASRPQDRQFILSSKKLLLSDSGFYLCAWSPRSANEKLFFGSGTQLSVL.

The chain joins TRBV5-1 to TRBJ1-1, with D maybe TRBD1 (6 bases). The length of the CDR3 is 16 residues. Germline values: CDR1 SGHRS, CDR2 YFSETQ. Between the trimmed V and J ends, which lost 3 bases and 1 base, there was a span of 16 bases. The CDR3 bases are TGCGCCAGCAGCTGGGGGGGCAGGGTGGGGAACACTGAAGCTTTCTTT. It specifies CASSWGGRVGNTEAFF.

The chain uses TRBV7-3 and TRBJ2-7; 15 positions agree with TRBD2. In germline, CDR1 is SGHTA, CDR2 FQGTGA. J was trimmed by 5 bases and V by 4 bases; bases with no gene match: 9. The CDR3 contains 17 residues. CDR3: CASSSTGLAGGRNEQYF. The CDR3 region has the DNA TGTGCCAGCAGCTCTACGGGACTAGCGGGAGGAAGGAACGAGCAGTACTTC.

The chain uses TRBV18 and TRBJ1-1, with D possibly matching TRBD1 (6 bases). CDR1 is KGHSH and CDR2 is LQKENI in the germline V gene. The CDR3 runs to 15 residues. Trimming stripped 3 bases from V and 6 bases from J, with 17 bases between. The CDR3 nucleotides read TGTGCCAGCTCACCGGGGTCCGGACAGATCTCTGAAGCTTTCTTT. This encodes CASSPGSGQISEAFF.

This clone was picked up one time. The V and J genes are TRBV15 and TRBJ2-1; TRBD2 agrees at 12 bases. Trimming took 1 base from V and 15 from J; bases not matched to a gene: 7. This CDR3 has 14 residues. CDR1 and CDR2 (germline): LNHNV, YYDKDF (reference sequence). The CDR3 here is CATSRGGTSGRGFF. CDR3 DNA sequence: TGTGCCACCAGCAGAGGGGGGACTAGCGGGCGGGGGTTCTTC. The entire variable domain, with the rest obtained from reference TRBV15 and TRBJ2-1, is as follows: DAMVIQNPRYQVTQFGKPVTLSCSQTLNHNVMYWYQQKSSQAPKLLFHYYDKDFNNEADTPDNFQSRRPNTSFCFLDIRSPGLGDTAMYLCATSRGGTSGRGFFGPGTRLTVL.

The rearrangement joins TRBV2 to TRBJ2-7; 7 nucleotides match TRBD2. V shed 4 bases, J shed 3 bases, and the junction held 12 bases outside the gene matches. The CDR3 runs 16 residues. From germline, CDR1 is SNHLY and CDR2 FYNNEI. CDR3 sequence (DNA): TGTGCCAGCAGTGTTCCCAAAGATTCTAGCGGCTACGAGCAGTACTTC. Its protein product is CASSVPKDSSGYEQYF.

Worth noting for this clone: One junction end does not reproduce the germline sequence, and a read error may be involved. V gene TRBV7-9 combines with J gene TRBJ2-7, with no clear D. Germline V CDR1 and CDR2: SEHNR, FQNEAQ (reference sequence). CDR3 length: 12 amino acids. The DNA of the CDR3 is TGTTCCAGCAGCCTACTCTCTTACGAGCAGTACTTC. Translated: CSSSLLSYEQYF.

The chain combines TRBV28 with TRBJ2-5; D is uncertain. The CDR3 runs to 14 residues. Germline V gene sequence: CDR1 MDHEN, CDR2 SYDVKM. V lost 1 base and J lost 5, with 11 bases in between. The CDR3 DNA sequence: TGTGCCAGCAGTTTATCTGGAACGAGGGAGACCCAGTACTTC. Amino acids: CASSLSGTRETQYF.

This sequence joins TRBV7-9 and TRBJ2-1; 7 nucleotides line up with TRBD2. The CDR3 runs 14 residues. Per germline, CDR1 SEHNR and CDR2 FQNEAQ (reference sequence). The J segment lost 6 bases and the V segment lost 1 base, leaving 3 bases of the junction unmatched. The CDR3 loop is CASSLEPSGNEQFF. DNA of the CDR3: TGTGCCAGCAGCTTAGAACCTAGCGGCAATGAGCAGTTCTTC.

This clone was detected a few times. This rearrangement joins TRBV5-1 to TRBJ2-3; 14 positions agree with TRBD2. Germline CDR1 is SGHRS and CDR2 is YFSETQ. The ends lost 4 bases at V and 4 bases at J; junction bases unmatched: 5. The CDR3 has 16 amino acids. As DNA, the CDR3 is TGCGCCAGCAGCCTAGGGACTAGCGGGGGACCAGATACGCAGTATTTT. Translation: CASSLGTSGGPDTQYF.

The rearrangement joins TRBV13 to TRBJ1-2, with D possibly being TRBD1 (6 bases). This CDR3 has 18 amino acids. V lost 0 bases and J 4 bases, leaving 21 bases between the germline ends. CDR1 and CDR2 (germline): PRHDT, FYEKMQ (reference sequence). CDR3 protein: CASSLGPGESTVGYGYTF. The CDR3 DNA is TGTGCCAGCAGCTTAGGTCCAGGGGAGTCAACGGTCGGCTATGGCTACACCTTC.

The chain recombines TRBV7-6 with TRBJ1-4, with D unclear. Germline V gives CDR1 SGHVS, CDR2 FNYEAQ. Trimming shortened V by 0 bases and J by 5 bases, and 10 bases separated the two germline ends. This CDR3 has 15 amino acids. CDR3 protein: CASSLAGQLNEKLFF. CDR3 nucleotides: TGTGCCAGCAGCTTAGCGGGCCAGCTAAATGAAAAACTGTTTTTT.

The V and J genes are TRBV5-5 and TRBJ2-1; 12 positions match TRBD1. Germline-derived CDR1 and CDR2 are SGHKS and YYEKEE (reference sequence). The V gene end was trimmed by 2 bases and the J gene end by 7 bases; junction bases not matched to a gene: 10. This CDR3 contains 17 residues. The CDR3 region is CASSFFGDRGLLNEQFF. The CDR3 nucleotides read TGTGCCAGCAGCTTTTTTGGGGACAGGGGGCTTTTGAATGAGCAGTTCTTC.

The rearrangement joins TRBV28 to TRBJ1-4; possibly TRBD1 for D (5 bases). Germline loops: CDR1 MDHEN, CDR2 SYDVKM. The CDR3 totals 16 residues. V was trimmed by 5 bases and J by 4 bases, leaving 17 bases between them. Here the CDR3 DNA reads TGTGCCAGCAGTGGGGGGGTTGGGGGTATTAATGAAAAACTGTTTTTT. The encoded protein is CASSGGVGGINEKLFF. The variable domain in full, completed from reference TRBV28 and TRBJ1-4, reads DVKVTQSSRYLVKRTGEKVFLECVQDMDHENMFWYRQDPGLGLRLIYFSYDVKMKEKGDIPEGYSVSREKKERFSLILESASTNQTSMYLCASSGGVGGINEKLFFGSGTQLSVL.

V usage is TRBV6-1 and J usage is TRBJ2-1, with 12 bases lining up with TRBD1. V shed 4 bases, J shed 8 bases, and the junction held 3 bases outside the gene matches. CDR1 and CDR2 from the germline V gene are MNHNS and SASEGT. The CDR3 is 14 residues long. The CDR3 reads CASSAGTGGYEQFF. The CDR3 nucleotides read TGTGCCAGCAGTGCCGGGACAGGGGGCTATGAGCAGTTCTTC.